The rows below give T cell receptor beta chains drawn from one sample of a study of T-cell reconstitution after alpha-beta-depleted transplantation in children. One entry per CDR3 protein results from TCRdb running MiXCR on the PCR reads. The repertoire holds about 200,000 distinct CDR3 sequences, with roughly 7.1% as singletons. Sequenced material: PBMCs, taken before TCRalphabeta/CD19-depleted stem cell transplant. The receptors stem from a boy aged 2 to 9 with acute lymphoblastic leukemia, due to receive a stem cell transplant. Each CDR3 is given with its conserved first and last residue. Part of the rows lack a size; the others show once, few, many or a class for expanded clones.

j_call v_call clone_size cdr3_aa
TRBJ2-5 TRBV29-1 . CSVAGVDSGSKTQYF
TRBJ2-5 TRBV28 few CASSLWFASETQYF
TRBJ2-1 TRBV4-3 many CASSQDRAAGGNNEQFF
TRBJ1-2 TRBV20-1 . CCARAPMTGGNYGYTF
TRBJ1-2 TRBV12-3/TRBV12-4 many CASSETGRTNYGYTF
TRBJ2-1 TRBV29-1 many CSDGDRYNEQFF
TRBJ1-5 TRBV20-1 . CSARDQRGAEQPQHF
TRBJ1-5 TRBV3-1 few CASSQVPNQPQHF
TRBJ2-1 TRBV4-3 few CASSRAGSVYNEQFF
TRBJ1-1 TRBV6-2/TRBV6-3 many CASSYPETEAFF
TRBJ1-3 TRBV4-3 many CASSPSRAGGLNTIYF
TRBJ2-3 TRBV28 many CASSTGSSSTDTQYF